The source of this T cell receptor beta chain is a study of OX40 agonist ivuxolimab in advanced cancers. Study-level findings and limits: No determination was made of the antigen specificity of the expanded peripheral T cells.

The CDR3 has 14 residues. The V end was cut by 0 bases, the J end by 3 bases, with 11 bases between. The germline CDR1 and CDR2 sequences are SQVTM and ANQGSEA. As for this clone: As yet, its antigen is unknown.

Libraries were prepared by immunoSEQ multiplex PCR; TCRdb keeps only in-frame clonotypes and omits some of them. This table has some 83,000 clones, about 93% appearing once. This sequence was found in an adult with an advanced solid tumor such as melanoma, head and neck, liver or kidney cancer. The chain couples TRBV29-1 to TRBJ1-1, with D tentatively TRBD1 (6 bases). Sequencing used CD4+ or CD8+ T cells sorted from blood, obtained in a trial of the OX40 agonist ivuxolimab. Here the CDR3 reads CSVEDEEGDTEAFF. In nucleotides, the CDR3 is TGCAGCGTTGAAGATGAAGAGGGGGACACTGAAGCTTTCTTT.